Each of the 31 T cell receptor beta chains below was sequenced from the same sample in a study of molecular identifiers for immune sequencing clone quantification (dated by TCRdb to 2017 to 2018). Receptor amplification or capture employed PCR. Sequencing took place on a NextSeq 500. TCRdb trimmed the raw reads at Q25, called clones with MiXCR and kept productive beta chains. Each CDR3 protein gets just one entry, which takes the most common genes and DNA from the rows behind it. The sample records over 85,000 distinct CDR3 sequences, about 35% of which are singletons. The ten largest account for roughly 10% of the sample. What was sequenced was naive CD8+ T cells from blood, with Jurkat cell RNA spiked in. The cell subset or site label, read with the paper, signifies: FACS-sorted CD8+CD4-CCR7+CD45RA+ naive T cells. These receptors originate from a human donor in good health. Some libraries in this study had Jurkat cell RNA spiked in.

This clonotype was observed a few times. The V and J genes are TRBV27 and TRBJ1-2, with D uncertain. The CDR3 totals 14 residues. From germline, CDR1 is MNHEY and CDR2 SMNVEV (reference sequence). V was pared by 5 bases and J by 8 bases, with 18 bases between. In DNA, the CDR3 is TGTGCCAGCAGTGACCGGGCCCCACACAACGGCTACACCTTC. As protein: CASSDRAPHNGYTF.

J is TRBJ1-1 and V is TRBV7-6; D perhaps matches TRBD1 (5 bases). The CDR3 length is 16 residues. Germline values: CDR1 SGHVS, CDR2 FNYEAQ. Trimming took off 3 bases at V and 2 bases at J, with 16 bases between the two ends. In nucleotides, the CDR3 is TGTGCCAGCAGCTTCGGTGTTTTGGGGGTAAACACTGAAGCTTTCTTT. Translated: CASSFGVLGVNTEAFF.

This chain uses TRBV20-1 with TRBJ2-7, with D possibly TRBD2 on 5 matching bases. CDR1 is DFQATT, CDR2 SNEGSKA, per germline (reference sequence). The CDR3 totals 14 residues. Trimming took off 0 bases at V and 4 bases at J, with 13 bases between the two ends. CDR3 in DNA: TGCAGTGCTAGAGATGTGGCTAGCTGGTACGAGCAGTACTTC. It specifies CSARDVASWYEQYF.

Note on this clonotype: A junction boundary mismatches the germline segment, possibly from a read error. DNA of the CDR3: TGCAGTGCTAGAGATATGGGAGCCTACAAGCAGTACTTC. This gives the protein CSARDMGAYKQYF. This chain links TRBV20-1 with TRBJ2-7; D possibly corresponds to TRBD2 (5 bases). The CDR3 is 13 residues long. The germline CDR1 and CDR2 sequences are DFQATT and SNEGSKA (reference sequence).

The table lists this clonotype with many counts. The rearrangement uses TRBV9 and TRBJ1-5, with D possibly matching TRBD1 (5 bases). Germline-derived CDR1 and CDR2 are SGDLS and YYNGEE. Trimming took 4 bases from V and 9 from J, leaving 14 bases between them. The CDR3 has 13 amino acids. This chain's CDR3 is CASSTGTAGPQHF. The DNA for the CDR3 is TGTGCCAGCAGCACCGGGACCGCCGGGCCCCAGCATTTT.

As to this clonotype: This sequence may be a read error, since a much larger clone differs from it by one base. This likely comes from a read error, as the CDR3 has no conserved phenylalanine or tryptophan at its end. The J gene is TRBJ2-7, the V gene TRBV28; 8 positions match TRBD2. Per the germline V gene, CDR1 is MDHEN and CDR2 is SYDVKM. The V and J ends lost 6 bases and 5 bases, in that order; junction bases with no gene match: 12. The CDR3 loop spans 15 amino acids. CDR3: CASSLSGTSGDEQYL. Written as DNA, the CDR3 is TGTGCCAGCAGCCTATCCGGGACTAGTGGTGACGAGCAGTACCTC.

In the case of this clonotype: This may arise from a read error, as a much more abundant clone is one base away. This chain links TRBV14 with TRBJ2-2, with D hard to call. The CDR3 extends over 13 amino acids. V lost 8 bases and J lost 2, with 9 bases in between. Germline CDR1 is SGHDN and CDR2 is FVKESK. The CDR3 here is CASGPINTGELFF. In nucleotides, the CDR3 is TGTGCCAGCGGCCCTATTAACACCGGGGAGCTGTTTTTT.

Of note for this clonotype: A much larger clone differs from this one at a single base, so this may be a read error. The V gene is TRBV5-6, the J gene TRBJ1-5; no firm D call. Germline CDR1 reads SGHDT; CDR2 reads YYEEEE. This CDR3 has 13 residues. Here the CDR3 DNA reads TGTGCCAGCAGCTTTGCCGGGTCTCAGCCCCGGCATTTT. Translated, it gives CASSFAGSQPRHF.

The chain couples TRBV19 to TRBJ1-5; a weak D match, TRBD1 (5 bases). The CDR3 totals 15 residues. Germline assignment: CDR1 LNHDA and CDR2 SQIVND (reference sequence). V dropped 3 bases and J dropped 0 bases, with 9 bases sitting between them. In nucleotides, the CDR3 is TGTGCCAGTAGTATCGGGACGGGTAGCAATCAGCCCCAGCATTTT. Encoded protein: CASSIGTGSNQPQHF.

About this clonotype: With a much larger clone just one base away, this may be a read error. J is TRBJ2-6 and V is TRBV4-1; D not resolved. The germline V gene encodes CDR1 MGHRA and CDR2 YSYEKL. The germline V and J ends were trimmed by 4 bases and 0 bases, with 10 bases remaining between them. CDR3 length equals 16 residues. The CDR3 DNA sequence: TGCGCCAGCAGCCGAGACCCATTCTCTGGGGCCAACGTCCTGACTTTC. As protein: CASSRDPFSGANVLTF.

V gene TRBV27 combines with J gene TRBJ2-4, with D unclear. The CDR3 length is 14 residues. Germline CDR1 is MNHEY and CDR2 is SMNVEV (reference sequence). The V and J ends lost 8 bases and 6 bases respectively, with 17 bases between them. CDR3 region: CASRPGPLPNIQYF. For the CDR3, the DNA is TGTGCCAGCCGTCCCGGCCCCCTCCCAAACATTCAGTACTTC.

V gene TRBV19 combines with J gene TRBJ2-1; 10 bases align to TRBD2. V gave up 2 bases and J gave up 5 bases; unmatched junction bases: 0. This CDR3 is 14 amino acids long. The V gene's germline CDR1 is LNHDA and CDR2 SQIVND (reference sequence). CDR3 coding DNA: TGTGCCAGTAGTATACTAGCGGGAGACAATGAGCAGTTCTTC. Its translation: CASSILAGDNEQFF.

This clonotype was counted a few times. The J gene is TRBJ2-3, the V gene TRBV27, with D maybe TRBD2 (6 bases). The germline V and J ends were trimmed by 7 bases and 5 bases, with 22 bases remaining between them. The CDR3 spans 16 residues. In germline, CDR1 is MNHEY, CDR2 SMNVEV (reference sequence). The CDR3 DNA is TGTGCCAGCACTTCTATTGCGTTCGCGGGGCTAGATACGCAGTATTTT. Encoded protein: CASTSIAFAGLDTQYF.

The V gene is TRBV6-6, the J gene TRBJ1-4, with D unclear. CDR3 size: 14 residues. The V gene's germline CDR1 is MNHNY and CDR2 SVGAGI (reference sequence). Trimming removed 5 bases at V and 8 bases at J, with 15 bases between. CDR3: CASSQTADGEKLFF. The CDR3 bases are TGTGCCAGCAGTCAGACCGCGGATGGGGAAAAACTGTTTTTT.

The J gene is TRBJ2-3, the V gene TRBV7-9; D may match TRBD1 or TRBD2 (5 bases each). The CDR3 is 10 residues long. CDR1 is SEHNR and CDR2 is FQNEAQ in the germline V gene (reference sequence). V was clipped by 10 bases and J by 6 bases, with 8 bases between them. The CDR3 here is CATWGDTQYF. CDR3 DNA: TGTGCCACCTGGGGGGATACGCAGTATTTT. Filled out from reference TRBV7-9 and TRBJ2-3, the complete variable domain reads DTGVSQNPRHKITKRGQNVTFRCDPISEHNRLYWYRQTLGQGPEFLTYFQNEAQLEKSRLLSDRFSAERPKGSFSTLEIQRTEQGDSAMYLCATWGDTQYFGPGTRLTVL.

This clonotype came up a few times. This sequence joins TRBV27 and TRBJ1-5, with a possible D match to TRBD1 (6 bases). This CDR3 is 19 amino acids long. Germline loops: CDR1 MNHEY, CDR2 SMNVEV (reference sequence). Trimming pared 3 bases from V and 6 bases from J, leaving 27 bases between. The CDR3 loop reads CASSLRGGEQGLFSQPQHF. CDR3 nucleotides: TGTGCCAGCAGTTTGAGGGGGGGCGAACAGGGTTTGTTTAGTCAGCCCCAGCATTTT.

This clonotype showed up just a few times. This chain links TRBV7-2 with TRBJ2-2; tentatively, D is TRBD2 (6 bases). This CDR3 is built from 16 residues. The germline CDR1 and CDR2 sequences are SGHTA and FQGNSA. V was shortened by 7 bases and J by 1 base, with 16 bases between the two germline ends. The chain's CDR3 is CASKAPRDLNTGELFF. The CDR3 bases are TGTGCCAGCAAAGCCCCGCGGGACTTGAACACCGGGGAGCTGTTTTTT.

CDR3: CASSQVVFANTEAFF. For the CDR3, the DNA is TGCGCCAGCAGCCAAGTTGTTTTTGCGAACACTGAAGCTTTCTTT. This rearrangement joins TRBV4-3 to TRBJ1-1; D uncertain. The CDR3 totals 15 residues. Germline CDR1 and CDR2: LGHNA and YSLEER. Trimming took 1 base from V and 1 from J, leaving 10 bases between them.

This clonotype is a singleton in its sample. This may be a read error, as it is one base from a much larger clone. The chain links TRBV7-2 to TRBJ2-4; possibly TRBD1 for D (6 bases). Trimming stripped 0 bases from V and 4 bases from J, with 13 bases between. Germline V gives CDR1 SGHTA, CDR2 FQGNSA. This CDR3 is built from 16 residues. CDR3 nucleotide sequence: TGTGCCAGCAGCTTAGCAGGGGGTTGGAGGAAAAACATTCAGTACTTC. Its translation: CASSLAGGWRKNIQYF.

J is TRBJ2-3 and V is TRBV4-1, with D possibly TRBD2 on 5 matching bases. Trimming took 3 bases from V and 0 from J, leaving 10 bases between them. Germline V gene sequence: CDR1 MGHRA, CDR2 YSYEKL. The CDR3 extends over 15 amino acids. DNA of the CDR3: TGCGCCAGCAGCCAGCTTGGAGGTAGCACAGATACGCAGTATTTT. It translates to CASSQLGGSTDTQYF.

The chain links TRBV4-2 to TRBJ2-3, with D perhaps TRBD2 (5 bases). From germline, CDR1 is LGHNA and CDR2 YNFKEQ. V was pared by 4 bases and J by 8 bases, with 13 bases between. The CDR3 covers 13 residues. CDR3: CASSPPAEVTQYF. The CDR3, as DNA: TGTGCCAGCAGCCCCCCCGCGGAGGTTACGCAGTATTTT.

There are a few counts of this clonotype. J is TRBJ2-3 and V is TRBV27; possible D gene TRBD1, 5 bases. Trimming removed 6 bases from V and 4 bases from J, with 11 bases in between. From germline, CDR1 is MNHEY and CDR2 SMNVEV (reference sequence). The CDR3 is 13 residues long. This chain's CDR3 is CASRLGLADTQYF. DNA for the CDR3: TGTGCCAGCAGGTTGGGGCTCGCAGATACGCAGTATTTT.

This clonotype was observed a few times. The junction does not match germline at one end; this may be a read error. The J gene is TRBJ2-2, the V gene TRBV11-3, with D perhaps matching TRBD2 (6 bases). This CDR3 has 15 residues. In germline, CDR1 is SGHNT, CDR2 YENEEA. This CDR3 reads CASSPTGAGTGELIF. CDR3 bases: TGTGCCAGCAGCCCCACGGGAGCCGGGACCGGGGAGCTGATTTTT.

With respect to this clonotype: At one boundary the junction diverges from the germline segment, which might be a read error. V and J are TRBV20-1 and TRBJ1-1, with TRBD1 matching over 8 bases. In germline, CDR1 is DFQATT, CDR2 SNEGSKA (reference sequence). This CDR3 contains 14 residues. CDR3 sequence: CSARTGERNSEAFF. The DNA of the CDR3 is TGCAGTGCTAGGACAGGGGAGCGGAACTCTGAAGCTTTCTTT.

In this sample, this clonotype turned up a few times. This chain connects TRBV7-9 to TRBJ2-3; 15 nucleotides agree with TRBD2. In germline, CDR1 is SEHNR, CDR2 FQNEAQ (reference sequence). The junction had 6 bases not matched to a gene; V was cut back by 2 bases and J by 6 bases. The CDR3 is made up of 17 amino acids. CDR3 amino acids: CASSLLGLAGGPDTQYF. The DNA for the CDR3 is TGTGCCAGCAGCTTACTAGGACTAGCGGGAGGGCCTGATACGCAGTATTTT.

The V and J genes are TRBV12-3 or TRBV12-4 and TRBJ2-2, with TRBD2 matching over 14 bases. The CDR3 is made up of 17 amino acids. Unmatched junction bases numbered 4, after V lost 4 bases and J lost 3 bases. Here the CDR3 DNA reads TGTGCCAGCAGTTGGGGACTAGCGGGAGCGGACACCGGGGAGCTGTTTTTT. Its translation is CASSWGLAGADTGELFF.

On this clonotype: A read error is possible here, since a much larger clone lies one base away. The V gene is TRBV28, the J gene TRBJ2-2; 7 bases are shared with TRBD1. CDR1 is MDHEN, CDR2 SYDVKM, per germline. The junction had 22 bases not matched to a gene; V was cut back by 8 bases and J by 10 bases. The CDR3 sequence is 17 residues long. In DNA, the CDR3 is TGTGCCAGCGGTACCGTACTCAGACAGGGTCGCCTAGCGGAGCTGTTTTTT. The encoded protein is CASGTVLRQGRLAELFF.

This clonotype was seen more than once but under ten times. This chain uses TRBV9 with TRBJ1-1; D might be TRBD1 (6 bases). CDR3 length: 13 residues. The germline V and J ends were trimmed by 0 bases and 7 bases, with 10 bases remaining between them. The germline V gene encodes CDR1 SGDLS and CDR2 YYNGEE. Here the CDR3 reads CASSVAGGNEAFF. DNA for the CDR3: TGTGCCAGCAGCGTAGCGGGGGGCAATGAAGCTTTCTTT.

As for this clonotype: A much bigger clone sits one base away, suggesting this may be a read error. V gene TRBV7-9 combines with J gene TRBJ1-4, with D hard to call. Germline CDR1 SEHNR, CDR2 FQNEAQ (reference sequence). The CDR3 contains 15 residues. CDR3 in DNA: TGTGCCAGCAGCTTAGCGGACGGTACTAATGAAAAACAGTTTTTT. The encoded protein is CASSLADGTNEKQFF.

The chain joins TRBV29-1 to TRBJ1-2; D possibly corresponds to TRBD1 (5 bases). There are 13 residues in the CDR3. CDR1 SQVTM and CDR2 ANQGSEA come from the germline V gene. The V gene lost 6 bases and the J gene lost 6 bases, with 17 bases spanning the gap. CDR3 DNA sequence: TGCAGCGTAGATACGGGGGAAAACAATGGCTACACCTTC. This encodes CSVDTGENNGYTF.

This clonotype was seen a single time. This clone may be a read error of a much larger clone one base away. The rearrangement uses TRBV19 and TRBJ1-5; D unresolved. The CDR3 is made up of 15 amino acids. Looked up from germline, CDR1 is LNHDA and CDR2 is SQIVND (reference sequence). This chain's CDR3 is CASNVKVATNLPQHF. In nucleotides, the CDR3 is TGTGCCAGTAATGTTAAGGTTGCCACCAATCTGCCCCAGCATTTT.